A single TCR beta chain is shown here with its context. Antigen specificity is unknown. Amplification used 60 Vbeta primers and 13 Jbeta primers. Repertoires were generated with immunoSEQ multiplex PCR, while TCRdb's copy carries only in-frame clones and drops some. The repertoire has around 110,000 clones, approximately 72% of them found once; the top ten carry 1.5%. This record comes from a study of cytomegalovirus exposure and HLA in healthy donors. General observations from the study: It was fewer than 200 TCR beta chains that were listed as cytomegalovirus-associated.

The germline CDR1 and CDR2 sequences are MNHEY and SVGAGI. The CDR3 extends over 12 amino acids. Trimming took off 5 bases at V and 9 bases at J, with 8 bases between the two ends. The specimen was PBMCs. This rearrangement joins TRBV6-5 to TRBJ1-6, with TRBD1 as a possible D gene (5 bases). The receptor was derived from a man younger than 30 in good health and CMV-seronegative. The CDR3 sequence: CASSHQGSPLHF. The CDR3 DNA is TGTGCCAGCAGTCACCAGGGTTCACCCCTCCACTTT.